Each of the 30 T cell receptor beta chains below was sequenced from the same sample in a study of early T cells in non-severe SARS-CoV-2 infection. Using its own MiXCR run on the 5' RACE reads, TCRdb lists one record per CDR3 protein. Seen here are roughly 20,000 distinct CDR3 sequences, around 5.1% observed once, and the top ten hold more than 6%. Sequencing was carried out using whole blood. The receptors come from an adult who was a healthcare worker with PCR-confirmed SARS-CoV-2 infection or an uninfected control (not recorded which).

This clonotype has a handful of counts. The chain links TRBV28 to TRBJ1-4; D gene ambiguous. The CDR3 loop spans 15 amino acids. The V and J ends lost 5 bases and 5 bases respectively, with 15 bases between them. Per the germline V gene, CDR1 is MDHEN and CDR2 is SYDVKM. CDR3 sequence: CASSLNPGENEKLFF. The DNA of the CDR3 is TGTGCCAGCAGTCTAAACCCCGGTGAGAATGAAAAACTGTTTTTT.

At least ten counts were recorded for this clonotype. The V and J genes are TRBV27 and TRBJ1-5; the D is unclear. Germline assignment: CDR1 MNHEY and CDR2 SMNVEV (reference sequence). The CDR3 is 16 amino acids. V lost 4 bases, J lost 5 bases, and 18 bases lay in between. CDR3 sequence reads: CASSSLGERTHQPQHF. DNA for the CDR3: TGTGCCAGCAGTTCCCTTGGAGAAAGGACCCATCAGCCCCAGCATTTT.

DNA for the CDR3: TGTGCCGGGGGGGGGACAACCTCACTGGAACAGTTCTTC. This encodes CAGGGTTSLEQFF. The rearrangement uses TRBV7-2 and TRBJ2-1, with TRBD2 as a possible D gene (7 bases). V was pared by 11 bases and J by 13 bases, with 24 bases between. The V gene's germline CDR1 is SGHTA and CDR2 FQGNSA. The CDR3 is 13 amino acids.

This clonotype was recorded at least ten times. V usage is TRBV11-2 and J usage is TRBJ2-1, with 8 bases fitting TRBD1. This CDR3 spans 13 amino acids. CDR1 is SGHAT, CDR2 FQNNGV, per germline. Trimming at V came to 5 bases and at J to 7 bases, leaving 4 bases not matched to a gene. The DNA of the CDR3 is TGTGCCAGCAGCCGAGACAGGGGAAATGAGCAGTTCTTC. Protein: CASSRDRGNEQFF.

Sample share makes this clonotype medium-sized. The chain joins TRBV12-3 or TRBV12-4 to TRBJ1-3; unclear D gene. V was clipped by 2 bases and J by 4 bases, with 3 bases between them. CDR3 length equals 12 residues. Written as DNA, the CDR3 is TGTGCCAGCAGTTTATCGGGAAACACCATATATTTT. Protein: CASSLSGNTIYF.

This clonotype was counted a few times. V and J are TRBV7-9 and TRBJ2-5, with 7 bases aligning to TRBD2. The length of the CDR3 is 16 residues. V gave up 3 bases and J gave up 5 bases; unmatched junction bases: 12. CDR1 and CDR2 (germline): SEHNR, FQNEAQ (reference sequence). The CDR3 DNA reads as TGTGCCAGCAGCTTTTATAGCGGGCCTGCGGGCGAGACCCAGTACTTC. Protein sequence: CASSFYSGPAGETQYF.

This clonotype was recorded many times. The CDR3 DNA reads TGTGCCAGCAGCTTAGATCGGGGAAACTCTGGGGCCAACGTCCTGACTTTC. This gives the protein CASSLDRGNSGANVLTF. V gene TRBV11-3 combines with J gene TRBJ2-6; D is possibly TRBD2 (5 bases). This CDR3 spans 17 amino acids. Germline V gives CDR1 SGHNT, CDR2 YENEEA. V lost 0 bases to trimming and J lost 0 bases, with 9 bases between them.

The table lists this clonotype with a few counts. The chain couples TRBV11-3 to TRBJ2-2, with 9 bases that match TRBD1. CDR3 length: 14 amino acids. Germline V gives CDR1 SGHNT, CDR2 YENEEA. V gave up 5 bases and J gave up 7 bases; unmatched junction bases: 5. The CDR3 nucleotides are TGTGCCAGCAGCCCGAGGACAGGGGTCGGGGAGCTGTTTTTT. It codes for CASSPRTGVGELFF. Using reference TRBV11-3 and TRBJ2-2 for the parts outside the CDR3, the full variable domain is EAGVVQSPRYKIIEKKQPVAFWCNPISGHNTLYWYLQNLGQGPELLIRYENEEAVDDSQLPKDRFSAERLKGVDSTLKIQPAELGDSAVYLCASSPRTGVGELFFGEGSRLTVL.

This clonotype was detected ten times or more. This chain uses TRBV15 with TRBJ1-5, with D unclear. Germline CDR1 LNHNV, CDR2 YYDKDF (reference sequence). CDR3 size: 15 residues. Trimming stripped 0 bases from V and 6 bases from J, with 12 bases between. CDR3 nucleotide sequence: TGTGCCACCAGCAGAGATCCGACCCGGGGTCAGCCCCAGCATTTT. Translation gives CATSRDPTRGQPQHF.

There are many counts of this clonotype. This rearrangement joins TRBV20-1 to TRBJ1-4; D is ambiguous. The V gene lost 5 bases and the J gene lost 0 bases, with 13 bases spanning the gap. The CDR3 totals 15 residues. Per the germline V gene, CDR1 is DFQATT and CDR2 is SNEGSKA (reference sequence). CDR3 loop: CSALRTAATNEKLFF. Written as DNA, the CDR3 is TGCAGTGCTCTACGGACGGCCGCAACTAATGAAAAACTGTTTTTT.

This clonotype was counted many times. The J gene is TRBJ2-7, the V gene TRBV5-1, with D possibly matching TRBD2 (6 bases). Germline V CDR1 and CDR2: SGHRS, YFSETQ. The CDR3 is 12 amino acids. Trimming pared 0 bases from V and 7 bases from J, leaving 8 bases between. The CDR3 spells CASSLAGGEQYV. The CDR3 coding sequence is TGCGCCAGCAGCTTGGCCGGGGGAGAGCAGTACGTC.

This clonotype has a handful of counts. The chain combines TRBV11-2 with TRBJ2-4; D is uncertain. The CDR3 runs 14 residues. In germline, CDR1 is SGHAT, CDR2 FQNNGV. The V gene lost 5 bases and the J gene lost 6 bases, with 14 bases spanning the gap. CDR3 amino acids: CASSPGASGNIQYF. The CDR3 DNA reads as TGTGCCAGCAGCCCCGGAGCGTCGGGAAACATTCAGTACTTC.

Within the sample, this clonotype is medium-sized. This chain joins TRBV27 and TRBJ2-1; 9 bases match TRBD2. The CDR3 is 13 residues long. Per germline, CDR1 MNHEY and CDR2 SMNVEV (reference sequence). Trimming at V came to 6 bases and at J to 10 bases, leaving 7 bases not matched to a gene. This CDR3 is CASSHTLAGEQFF. DNA for the CDR3: TGTGCCAGCAGCCACACCCTAGCGGGAGAGCAGTTCTTC.

This clonotype came up many times. This chain joins TRBV5-1 and TRBJ2-3; D is uncertain. V shed 4 bases and J shed 2 bases, with 8 bases lying between them. Germline CDR1 SGHRS, CDR2 YFSETQ. The CDR3 is made up of 13 amino acids. The CDR3 DNA reads as TGCGCCAGCAGCGTAGTTCCCACAGATACGCAGTATTTT. This codes for CASSVVPTDTQYF.

With regard to this clonotype: With a much larger clone just one base away, this may be a read error. This is likely a read error, given that the CDR3 carries no conserved phenylalanine or tryptophan at its end. The chain is built from TRBV27 and TRBJ2-1; 14 bases match TRBD2. The J segment lost 8 bases and the V segment lost 5 bases, leaving 8 bases of the junction unmatched. Germline V CDR1 and CDR2: MNHEY, SMNVEV (reference sequence). The CDR3 covers 16 residues. CDR3 sequence: CASSPRLAGGPDEQFS. CDR3 bases: TGTGCCAGCAGTCCTCGACTAGCGGGAGGGCCTGATGAGCAGTTCTCC.

This clonotype appeared many times. The junction departs from germline at one end; a sequencing error may be responsible. The chain uses TRBV24-1 and TRBJ2-1; perhaps TRBD1 as D (7 bases). This CDR3 region has 11 residues. The V gene's germline CDR1 is KGHDR and CDR2 SFDVKD. The CDR3 nucleotides are TGTGCCACCAGTGATGCGGGACAGCCAATCTTC. Amino acid sequence: CATSDAGQPIF.

This chain connects TRBV4-2 to TRBJ1-6; 7 nucleotides agree with TRBD1. Germline trimming cut 4 bases from V and 8 bases from J; bases unmatched to any gene: 5. The CDR3 is 14 residues long. Germline assignment: CDR1 LGHNA and CDR2 YNFKEQ. The CDR3 loop is CASSPIQGDSPLHF. The CDR3 nucleotides are TGTGCCAGCAGCCCGATCCAGGGGGATTCACCCCTCCACTTT.

This clonotype was observed many times. This rearrangement joins TRBV29-1 to TRBJ2-1; 10 nucleotides align to TRBD1. Germline V lookup: CDR1 SQVTM, CDR2 ANQGSEA. The CDR3 length is 15 residues. After removal of 4 bases from V and 7 bases from J, the junction contained 10 bases not matched to a gene. CDR3 in amino acids: CSVGRDRGSPNEQFF. The DNA of the CDR3 is TGCAGCGTTGGACGGGACAGGGGATCCCCAAATGAGCAGTTCTTC.

This clonotype was seen more than once but under ten times. The chain has TRBV4-2 and TRBJ2-7; D possibly uses TRBD1 or TRBD2 (5 bases each). Germline assignment: CDR1 LGHNA and CDR2 YNFKEQ. The length of the CDR3 is 17 residues. V lost 8 bases to trimming and J lost 5 bases, with 28 bases between them. The CDR3 sequence is CASRAEFRKRGNHEQYF. The DNA for the CDR3 is TGTGCCAGCCGCGCCGAGTTCAGGAAACGGGGCAACCACGAGCAGTACTTC.

The chain couples TRBV6-1 to TRBJ2-3; weak D call: TRBD1 (5 bases). V shed 6 bases and J shed 1 base, with 17 bases lying between them. The CDR3 runs to 16 residues. The V gene's germline CDR1 is MNHNS and CDR2 SASEGT. CDR3 loop: CASRPRHVGGTDTQYF. Here the CDR3 DNA reads TGTGCCAGCAGGCCGCGACACGTAGGGGGCACAGATACGCAGTATTTT.

This clonotype ranks as medium-sized. This chain connects TRBV5-1 to TRBJ2-3, with D tentatively TRBD1 or TRBD2 (6 bases each). This CDR3 is 17 amino acids long. Trimming cost V 3 bases and J 8 bases, with 25 bases left between them. The germline gives CDR1 SGHRS, CDR2 YFSETQ. The CDR3 spells CASSSYPRDTDGSTQYF. The CDR3 nucleotides read TGCGCCAGCAGCTCGTACCCACGGGACACCGACGGGAGTACGCAGTATTTT.

Ten or more counts support this clonotype. This rearrangement joins TRBV12-3 or TRBV12-4 to TRBJ1-5; D is unclear. Trimming removed 2 bases from V and 4 bases from J, with 6 bases in between. This CDR3 region has 13 residues. This CDR3 reads CASSLTENQPQHF. The CDR3 bases are TGTGCCAGCAGTTTAACGGAGAATCAGCCCCAGCATTTT.

This clonotype was observed many times. The chain couples TRBV24-1 to TRBJ2-5; 7 bases agree with TRBD2. The CDR3 runs to 12 residues. Per the germline V gene, CDR1 is KGHDR and CDR2 is SFDVKD. V was clipped by 9 bases and J by 3 bases; unmatched bases: 3. The CDR3 DNA reads TGTGCCACCGGGGGAGGGGAAGAGACCCAGTACTTC. This codes for CATGGGEETQYF.

This clonotype was found many times. This chain links TRBV6-2 or TRBV6-3 with TRBJ1-5, with D maybe TRBD1 (6 bases). The CDR3 consists of 13 residues. V lost 7 bases, J lost 4 bases, and 11 bases lay in between. The germline V gene has CDR1 MNHEY and CDR2 SVGEGT. The CDR3: CASMAGANQPQHF. The CDR3 region has the DNA TGTGCCAGCATGGCAGGGGCTAATCAGCCCCAGCATTTT.

The chain recombines TRBV29-1 with TRBJ1-2; tentative D call: TRBD1 (5 bases). Germline lookup yields CDR1 SQVTM and CDR2 ANQGSEA. The CDR3 is 14 amino acids. V was clipped by 7 bases and J by 8 bases, with 23 bases between them. Here the CDR3 DNA reads TGCAGCGGCGCCATCGGGGACTTCATCAGCGGCTACACCTTC. Encoded protein: CSGAIGDFISGYTF.

The chain is built from TRBV5-6 and TRBJ2-7; 7 bases fit TRBD2. Trimming at V came to 4 bases and at J to 4 bases, leaving 8 bases not matched to a gene. Germline values: CDR1 SGHDT, CDR2 YYEEEE. CDR3 size: 14 residues. DNA of the CDR3: TGTGCCAGCAGCCCGACCGGGAGGCGGTACGAGCAGTACGTC. Amino acids: CASSPTGRRYEQYV.

This clonotype was seen many times. The chain carries TRBV28 and TRBJ1-1; D perhaps matches TRBD1 (5 bases). V shed 3 bases and J shed 5 bases, with 13 bases lying between them. The germline CDR1 and CDR2 sequences are MDHEN and SYDVKM. CDR3 length: 14 amino acids. CDR3 loop: CASSFWGLGTEAFF. In DNA, the CDR3 is TGTGCCAGCAGTTTTTGGGGCCTGGGGACTGAAGCTTTCTTT. The full variable domain, completed using reference TRBV28 and TRBJ1-1, is DVKVTQSSRYLVKRTGEKVFLECVQDMDHENMFWYRQDPGLGLRLIYFSYDVKMKEKGDIPEGYSVSREKKERFSLILESASTNQTSMYLCASSFWGLGTEAFFGQGTRLTVV.

The chain uses TRBV18 and TRBJ2-5; D unresolved. Germline CDR1 reads KGHSH; CDR2 reads LQKENI. The CDR3 has 12 amino acids. Deletions cut 5 bases from V and 1 base from J, with 5 bases between. The CDR3 nucleotides read TGTGCCAGCTCATCTGCCCAAGAGACCCAGTACTTC. It codes for CASSSAQETQYF.

This clonotype was detected many times. The V and J genes are TRBV29-1 and TRBJ2-1; possible D gene TRBD1, 6 bases. The V gene's germline CDR1 is SQVTM and CDR2 ANQGSEA. Trimming removed 4 bases from V and 2 bases from J, with 12 bases in between. This CDR3 has 14 residues. CDR3 DNA sequence: TGCAGCGTTGGAGGGGACATTCCCTACAATGAGCAGTTCTTC. Protein: CSVGGDIPYNEQFF.

This clonotype was counted many times. The gene calls are TRBV12-3 or TRBV12-4 and TRBJ2-1, with 12 nucleotides matching TRBD2. V trimming: 6 bases; J trimming: 9 bases; junction bases outside the gene matches: 9. The CDR3 extends over 15 amino acids. The CDR3: CASSPTSGRMGEQFF. As DNA, the CDR3 is TGTGCCAGCAGCCCCACTAGCGGGAGGATGGGTGAGCAGTTCTTC.